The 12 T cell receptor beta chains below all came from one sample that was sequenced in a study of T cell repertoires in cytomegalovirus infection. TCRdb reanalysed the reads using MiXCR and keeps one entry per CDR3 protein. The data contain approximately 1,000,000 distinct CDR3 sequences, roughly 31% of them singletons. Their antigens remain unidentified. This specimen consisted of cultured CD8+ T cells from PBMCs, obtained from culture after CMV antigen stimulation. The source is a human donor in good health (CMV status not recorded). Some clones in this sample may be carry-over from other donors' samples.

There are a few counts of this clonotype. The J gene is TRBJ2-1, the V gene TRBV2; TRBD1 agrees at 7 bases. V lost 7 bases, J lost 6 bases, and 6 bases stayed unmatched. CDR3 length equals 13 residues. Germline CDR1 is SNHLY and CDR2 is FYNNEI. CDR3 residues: CASIGGTGNEQFF. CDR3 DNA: TGTGCCAGCATAGGGGGCACGGGCAATGAGCAGTTCTTC. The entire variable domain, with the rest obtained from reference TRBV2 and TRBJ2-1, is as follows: EPEVTQTPSHQVTQMGQEVILRCVPISNHLYFYWYRQILGQKVEFLVSFYNNEISEKSEIFDDQFSVERPDGSNFTLKIRSTKLEDSAMYFCASIGGTGNEQFFGPGTRLTVL.

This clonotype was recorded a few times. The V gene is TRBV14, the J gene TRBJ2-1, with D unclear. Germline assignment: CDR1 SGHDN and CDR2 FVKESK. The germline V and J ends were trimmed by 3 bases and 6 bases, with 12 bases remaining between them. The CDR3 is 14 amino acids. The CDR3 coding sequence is TGTGCCAGCAGCCATCGTCTCCGGAGCAATGAGCAGTTCTTC. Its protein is CASSHRLRSNEQFF. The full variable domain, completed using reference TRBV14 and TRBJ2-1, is EAGVTQFPSHSVIEKGQTVTLRCDPISGHDNLYWYRRVMGKEIKFLLHFVKESKQDESGMPNNRFLAERTGGTYSTLKVQPAELEDSGVYFCASSHRLRSNEQFFGPGTRLTVL.

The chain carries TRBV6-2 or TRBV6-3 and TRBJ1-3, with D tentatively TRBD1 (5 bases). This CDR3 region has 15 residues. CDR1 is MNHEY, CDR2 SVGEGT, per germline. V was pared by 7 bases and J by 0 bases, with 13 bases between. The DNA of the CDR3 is TGTGCCAGCACCCTACGGGGGACCTCTGGAAACACCATATATTTT. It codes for CASTLRGTSGNTIYF.

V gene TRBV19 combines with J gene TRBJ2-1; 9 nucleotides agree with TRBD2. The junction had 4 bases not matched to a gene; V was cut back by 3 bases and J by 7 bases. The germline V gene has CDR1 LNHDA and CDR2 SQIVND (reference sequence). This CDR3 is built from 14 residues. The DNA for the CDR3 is TGTGCCAGTAGTATGTCAGCGGGGGGAAATGAGCAGTTCTTC. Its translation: CASSMSAGGNEQFF.

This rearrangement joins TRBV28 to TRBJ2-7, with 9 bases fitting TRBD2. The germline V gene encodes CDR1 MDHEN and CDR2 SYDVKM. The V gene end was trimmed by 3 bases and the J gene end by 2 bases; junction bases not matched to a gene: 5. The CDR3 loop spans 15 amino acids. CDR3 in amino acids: CASSFDPSGTYEQYV. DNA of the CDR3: TGTGCCAGCAGTTTTGACCCTAGCGGGACCTACGAGCAGTACGTC.

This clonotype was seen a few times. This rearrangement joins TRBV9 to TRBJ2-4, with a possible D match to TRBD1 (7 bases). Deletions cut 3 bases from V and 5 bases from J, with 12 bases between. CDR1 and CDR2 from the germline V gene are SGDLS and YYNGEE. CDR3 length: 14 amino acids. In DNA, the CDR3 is TGTGCCAGCAGCGGGGGGGACAGCGAAAACATTCAGTACTTC. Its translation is CASSGGDSENIQYF.

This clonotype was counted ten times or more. Here the CDR3 reads CASSLTGADSPLHF. For the CDR3, the DNA is TGTGCCAGCAGCCTGACGGGGGCGGACTCACCCCTCCACTTT. The chain has TRBV7-2 and TRBJ1-6; TRBD1 is a possible D gene (6 bases). This CDR3 comprises 14 residues. Between the trimmed V and J ends, which lost 5 bases and 10 bases, there was a span of 15 bases. Germline values: CDR1 SGHTA, CDR2 FQGNSA.

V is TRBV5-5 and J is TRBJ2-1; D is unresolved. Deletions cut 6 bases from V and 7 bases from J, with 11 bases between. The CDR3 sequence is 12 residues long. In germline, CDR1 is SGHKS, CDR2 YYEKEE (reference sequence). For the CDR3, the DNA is TGTGCCAGCAACGCGAGAGCAAATGAGCAGTTCTTC. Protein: CASNARANEQFF.

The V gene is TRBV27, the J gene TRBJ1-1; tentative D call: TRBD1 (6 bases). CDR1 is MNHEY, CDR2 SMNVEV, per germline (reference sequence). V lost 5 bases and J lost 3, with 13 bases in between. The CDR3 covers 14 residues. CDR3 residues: CASSQGRGYTEAFF. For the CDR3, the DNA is TGTGCCAGCAGTCAGGGGCGGGGATACACTGAAGCTTTCTTT.

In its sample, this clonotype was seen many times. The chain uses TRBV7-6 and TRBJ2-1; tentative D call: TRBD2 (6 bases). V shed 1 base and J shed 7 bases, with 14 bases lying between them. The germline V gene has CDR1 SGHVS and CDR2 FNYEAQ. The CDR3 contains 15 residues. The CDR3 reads CASSLGRRGTNEQFF. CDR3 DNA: TGTGCCAGCAGCTTAGGAAGGCGGGGCACTAATGAGCAGTTCTTC.

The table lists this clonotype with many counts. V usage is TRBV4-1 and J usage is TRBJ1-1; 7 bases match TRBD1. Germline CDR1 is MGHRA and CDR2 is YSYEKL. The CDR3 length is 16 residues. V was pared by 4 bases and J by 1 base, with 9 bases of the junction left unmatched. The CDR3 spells CASSLRDSLGNTEAFF. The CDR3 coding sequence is TGCGCCAGCAGCCTCCGGGACAGCCTCGGGAACACTGAAGCTTTCTTT.

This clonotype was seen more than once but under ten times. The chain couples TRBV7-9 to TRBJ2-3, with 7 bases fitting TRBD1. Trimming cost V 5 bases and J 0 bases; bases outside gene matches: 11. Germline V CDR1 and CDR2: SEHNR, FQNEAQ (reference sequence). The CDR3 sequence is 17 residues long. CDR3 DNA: TGTGCCAGCAGCCCGAGGACAGGAGAAAGGAGCACAGATACGCAGTATTTT. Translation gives CASSPRTGERSTDTQYF.